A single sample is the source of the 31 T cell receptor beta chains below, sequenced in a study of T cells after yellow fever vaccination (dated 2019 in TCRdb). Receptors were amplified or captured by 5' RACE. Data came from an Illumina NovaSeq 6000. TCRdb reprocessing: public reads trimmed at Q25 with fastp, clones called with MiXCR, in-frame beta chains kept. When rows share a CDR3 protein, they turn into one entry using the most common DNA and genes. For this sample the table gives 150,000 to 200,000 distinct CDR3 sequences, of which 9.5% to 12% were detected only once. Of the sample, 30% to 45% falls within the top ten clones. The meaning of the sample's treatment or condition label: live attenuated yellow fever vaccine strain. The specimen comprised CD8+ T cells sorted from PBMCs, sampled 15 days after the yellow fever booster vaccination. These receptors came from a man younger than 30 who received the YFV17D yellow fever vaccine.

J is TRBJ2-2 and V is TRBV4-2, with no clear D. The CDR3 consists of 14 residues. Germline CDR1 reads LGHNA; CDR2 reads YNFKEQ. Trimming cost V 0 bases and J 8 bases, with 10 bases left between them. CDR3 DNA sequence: TGTGCCAGCAGCCAAGATGCCCATATGGGGGAGCTGTTTTTT. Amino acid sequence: CASSQDAHMGELFF.

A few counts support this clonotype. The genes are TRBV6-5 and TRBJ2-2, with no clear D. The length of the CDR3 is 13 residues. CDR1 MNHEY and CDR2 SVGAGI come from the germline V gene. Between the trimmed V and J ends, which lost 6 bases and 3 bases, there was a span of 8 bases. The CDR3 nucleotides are TGTGCCAGCAGATTCGGGTACACCGGGGAGCTGTTTTTT. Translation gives CASRFGYTGELFF.

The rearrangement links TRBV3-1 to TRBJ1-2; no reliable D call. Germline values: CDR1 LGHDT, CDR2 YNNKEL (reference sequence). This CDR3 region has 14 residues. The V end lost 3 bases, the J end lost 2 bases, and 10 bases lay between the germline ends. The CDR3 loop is CASSQPGSNYGYTF. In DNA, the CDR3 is TGTGCCAGCAGCCAGCCGGGATCAAACTATGGCTACACCTTC.

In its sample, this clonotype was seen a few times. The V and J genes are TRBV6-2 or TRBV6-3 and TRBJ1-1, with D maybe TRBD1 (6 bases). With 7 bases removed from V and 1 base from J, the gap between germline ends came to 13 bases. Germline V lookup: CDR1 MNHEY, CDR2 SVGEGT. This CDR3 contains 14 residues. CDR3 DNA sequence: TGTGCCAGCAACGAGTGGGGACAGAACACTGAAGCTTTCTTT. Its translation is CASNEWGQNTEAFF.

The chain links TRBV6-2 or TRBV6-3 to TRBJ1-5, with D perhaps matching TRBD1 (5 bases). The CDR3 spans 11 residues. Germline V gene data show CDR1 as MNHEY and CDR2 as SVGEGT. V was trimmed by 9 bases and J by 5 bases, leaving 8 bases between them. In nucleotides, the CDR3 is TGTGCCAGTGCCAGGGATCAGCCCCAGCATTTT. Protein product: CASARDQPQHF.

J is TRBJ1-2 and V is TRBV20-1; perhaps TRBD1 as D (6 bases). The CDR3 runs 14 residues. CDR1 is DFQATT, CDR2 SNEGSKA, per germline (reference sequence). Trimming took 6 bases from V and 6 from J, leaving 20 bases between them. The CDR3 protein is CSALLLQGNHGYTF. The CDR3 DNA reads TGCAGTGCCCTCCTATTGCAGGGGAACCATGGCTACACCTTC.

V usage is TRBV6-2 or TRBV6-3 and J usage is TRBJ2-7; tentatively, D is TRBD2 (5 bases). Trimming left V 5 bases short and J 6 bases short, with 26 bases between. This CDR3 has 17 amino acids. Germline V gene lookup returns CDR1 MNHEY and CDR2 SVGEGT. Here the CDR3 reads CASSVLGRSALEGEQYF. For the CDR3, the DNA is TGTGCCAGCAGTGTCTTGGGTCGGTCAGCGCTCGAGGGCGAGCAGTACTTC.

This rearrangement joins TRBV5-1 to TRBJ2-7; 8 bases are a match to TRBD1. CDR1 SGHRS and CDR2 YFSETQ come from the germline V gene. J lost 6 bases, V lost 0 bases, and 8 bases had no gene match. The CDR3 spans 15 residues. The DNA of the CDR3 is TGCGCCAGCAGCTTGGGGATTAATACAGGGGGCGAGCAGTACTTC. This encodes CASSLGINTGGEQYF.

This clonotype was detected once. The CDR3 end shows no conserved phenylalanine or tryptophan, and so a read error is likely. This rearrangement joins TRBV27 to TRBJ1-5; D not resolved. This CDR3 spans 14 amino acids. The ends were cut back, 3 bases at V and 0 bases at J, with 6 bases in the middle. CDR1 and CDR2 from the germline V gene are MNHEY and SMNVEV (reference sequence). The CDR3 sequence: CASSFGGSNQPQHS. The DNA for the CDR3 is TGTGCCAGCAGTTTTGGCGGTAGCAATCAGCCCCAGCATTCT.

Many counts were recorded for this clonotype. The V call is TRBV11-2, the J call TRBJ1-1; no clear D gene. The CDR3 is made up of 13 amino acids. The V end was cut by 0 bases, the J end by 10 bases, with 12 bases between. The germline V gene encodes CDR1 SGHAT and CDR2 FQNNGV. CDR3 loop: CASSLDVGRGAFF. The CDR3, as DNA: TGTGCCAGCAGCTTAGATGTCGGGCGCGGAGCTTTCTTT.

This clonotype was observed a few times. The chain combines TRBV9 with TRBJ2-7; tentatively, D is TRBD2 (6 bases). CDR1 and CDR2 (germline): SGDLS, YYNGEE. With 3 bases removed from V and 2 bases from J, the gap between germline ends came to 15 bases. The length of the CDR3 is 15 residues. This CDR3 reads CASSEGGYSTYEQYF. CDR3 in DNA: TGTGCCAGCAGCGAAGGAGGGTACAGCACCTACGAGCAGTACTTC.

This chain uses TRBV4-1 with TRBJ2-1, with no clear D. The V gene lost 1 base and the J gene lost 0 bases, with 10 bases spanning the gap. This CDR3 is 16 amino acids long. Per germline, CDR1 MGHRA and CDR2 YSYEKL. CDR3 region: CASSQVFTNSYNEQFF. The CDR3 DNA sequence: TGCGCCAGCAGCCAAGTTTTCACCAACTCCTACAATGAGCAGTTCTTC.

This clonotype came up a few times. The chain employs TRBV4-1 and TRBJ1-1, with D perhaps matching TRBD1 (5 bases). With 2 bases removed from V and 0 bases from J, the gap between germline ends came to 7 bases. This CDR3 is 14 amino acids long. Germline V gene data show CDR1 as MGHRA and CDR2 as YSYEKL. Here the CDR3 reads CASSQQGLNTEAFF. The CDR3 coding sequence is TGCGCCAGCAGCCAACAGGGCTTGAACACTGAAGCTTTCTTT.

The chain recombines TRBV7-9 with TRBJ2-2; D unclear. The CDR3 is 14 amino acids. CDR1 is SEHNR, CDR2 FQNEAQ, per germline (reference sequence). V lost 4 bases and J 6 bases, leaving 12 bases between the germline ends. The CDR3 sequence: CASSSDGFAGELFF. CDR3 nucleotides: TGTGCCAGCAGCTCAGATGGGTTCGCCGGGGAGCTGTTTTTT.

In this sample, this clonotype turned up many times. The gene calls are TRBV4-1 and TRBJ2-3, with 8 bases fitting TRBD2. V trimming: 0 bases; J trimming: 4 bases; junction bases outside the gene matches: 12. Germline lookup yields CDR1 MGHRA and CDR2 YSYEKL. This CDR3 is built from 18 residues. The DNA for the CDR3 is TGCGCCAGCAGCCAAGAAGGTCTTAGCGGGGCGATTGCAGATACGCAGTATTTT. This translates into CASSQEGLSGAIADTQYF.

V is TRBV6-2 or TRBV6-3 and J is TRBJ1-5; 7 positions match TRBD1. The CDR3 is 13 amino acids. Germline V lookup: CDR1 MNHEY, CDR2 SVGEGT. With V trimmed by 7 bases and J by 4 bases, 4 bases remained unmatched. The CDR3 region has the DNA TGTGCCAGCACCCCAGGGGGGAATCAGCCCCAGCATTTT. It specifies CASTPGGNQPQHF.

The DNA of the CDR3 is TGCGCCAGCAGCCAAGATGGCAGTCTTAGCAATCAGCCCCAGCATTTT. Its protein is CASSQDGSLSNQPQHF. The V gene is TRBV4-1, the J gene TRBJ1-5, with D uncertain. This CDR3 region has 16 residues. Trimming left V 0 bases short and J 0 bases short, with 9 bases between. Germline V gene sequence: CDR1 MGHRA, CDR2 YSYEKL.

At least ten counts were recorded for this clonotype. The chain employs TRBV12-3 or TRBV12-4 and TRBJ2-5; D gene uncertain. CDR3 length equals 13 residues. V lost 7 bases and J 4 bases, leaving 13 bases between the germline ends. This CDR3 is CASTLGGGETQYF. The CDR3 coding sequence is TGTGCCAGCACCCTTGGTGGTGGAGAGACCCAGTACTTC.

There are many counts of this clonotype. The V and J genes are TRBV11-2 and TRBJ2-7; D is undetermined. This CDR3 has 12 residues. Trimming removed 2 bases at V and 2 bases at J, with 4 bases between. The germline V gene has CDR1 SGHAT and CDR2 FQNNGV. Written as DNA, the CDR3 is TGTGCCAGCAGCTTAAGCGCCTACGAGCAGTACTTC. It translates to CASSLSAYEQYF.

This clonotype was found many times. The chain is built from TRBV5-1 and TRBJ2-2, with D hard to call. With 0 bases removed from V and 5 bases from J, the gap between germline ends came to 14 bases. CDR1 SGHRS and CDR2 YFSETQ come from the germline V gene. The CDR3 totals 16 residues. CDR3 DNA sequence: TGCGCCAGCAGCTTGGCCCTGCAGTCTCAGACCGGGGAGCTGTTTTTT. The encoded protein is CASSLALQSQTGELFF.

Here the CDR3 DNA reads TGTGCCAGCAGTTTATACGCCCACGGACTGCCCTATAAAGAGACCCAGTACTTC. Protein: CASSLYAHGLPYKETQYF. The V gene is TRBV27, the J gene TRBJ2-5; perhaps TRBD2 as D (5 bases). Trimming cost V 1 base and J 3 bases, with 21 bases left between them. The CDR3 consists of 18 residues. The germline CDR1 and CDR2 sequences are MNHEY and SMNVEV (reference sequence).

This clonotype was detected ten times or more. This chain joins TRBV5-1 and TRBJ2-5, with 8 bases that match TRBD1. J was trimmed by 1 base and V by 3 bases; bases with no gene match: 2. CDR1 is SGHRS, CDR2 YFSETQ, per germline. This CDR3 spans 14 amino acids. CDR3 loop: CASSSGQGQETQYF. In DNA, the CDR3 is TGCGCCAGCAGCTCCGGACAGGGCCAAGAGACCCAGTACTTC.

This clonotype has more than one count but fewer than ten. This chain's CDR3 is CASSLEGSADGYTF. CDR3 nucleotides: TGTGCCAGCAGCTTAGAAGGCTCCGCAGATGGCTACACCTTC. V and J are TRBV11-2 and TRBJ1-2, with D unclear. CDR1 and CDR2 from the germline V gene are SGHAT and FQNNGV. V dropped 0 bases and J dropped 6 bases, with 11 bases sitting between them. The CDR3 is 14 residues long.

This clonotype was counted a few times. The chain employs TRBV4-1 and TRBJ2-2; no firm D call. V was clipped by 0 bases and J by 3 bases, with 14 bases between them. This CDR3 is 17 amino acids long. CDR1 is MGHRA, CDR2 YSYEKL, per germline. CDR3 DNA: TGCGCCAGCAGCCAAGATAGGACCATGGCCCACACCGGGGAGCTGTTTTTT. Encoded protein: CASSQDRTMAHTGELFF.

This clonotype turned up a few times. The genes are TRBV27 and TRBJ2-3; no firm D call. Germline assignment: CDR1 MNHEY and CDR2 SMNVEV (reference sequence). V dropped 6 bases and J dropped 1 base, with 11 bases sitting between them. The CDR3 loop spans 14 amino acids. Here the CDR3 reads CASRLVGGTDTQYF. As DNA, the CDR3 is TGTGCCAGCAGGTTGGTAGGAGGCACAGATACGCAGTATTTT.

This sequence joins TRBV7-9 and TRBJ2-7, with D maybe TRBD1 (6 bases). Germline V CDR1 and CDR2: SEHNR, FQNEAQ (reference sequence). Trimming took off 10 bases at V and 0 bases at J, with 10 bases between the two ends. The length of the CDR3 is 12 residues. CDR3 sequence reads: CATGQSSYEQYF. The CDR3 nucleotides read TGTGCCACAGGACAGAGCTCCTACGAGCAGTACTTC.

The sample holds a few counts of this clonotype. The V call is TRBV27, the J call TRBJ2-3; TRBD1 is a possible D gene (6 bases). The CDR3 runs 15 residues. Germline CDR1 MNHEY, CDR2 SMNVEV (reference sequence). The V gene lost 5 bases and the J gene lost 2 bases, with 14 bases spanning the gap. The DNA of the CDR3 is TGTGCCAGCAGTCTCCGACAGGTTCCCACAGATACGCAGTATTTT. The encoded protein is CASSLRQVPTDTQYF.

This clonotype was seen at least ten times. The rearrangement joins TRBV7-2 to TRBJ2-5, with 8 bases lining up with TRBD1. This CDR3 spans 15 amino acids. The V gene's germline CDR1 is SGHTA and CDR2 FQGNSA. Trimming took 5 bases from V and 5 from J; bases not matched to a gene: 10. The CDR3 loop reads CASSAPDRAGETQYF. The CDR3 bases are TGTGCCAGCAGCGCCCCGGACAGGGCGGGGGAGACCCAGTACTTC.

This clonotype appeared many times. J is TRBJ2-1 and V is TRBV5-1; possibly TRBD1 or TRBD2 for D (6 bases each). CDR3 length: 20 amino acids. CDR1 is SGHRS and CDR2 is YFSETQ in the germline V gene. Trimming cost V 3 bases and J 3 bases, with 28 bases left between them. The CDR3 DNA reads TGCGCCAGCAGCTGGAGGGGCCGGCAGGGGCCCCTCGCTAACTACAATGAGCAGTTCTTC. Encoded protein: CASSWRGRQGPLANYNEQFF. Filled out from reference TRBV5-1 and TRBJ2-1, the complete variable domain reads KAGVTQTPRYLIKTRGQQVTLSCSPISGHRSVSWYQQTPGQGLQFLFEYFSETQRNKGNFPGRFSGRQFSNSRSEMNVSTLELGDSALYLCASSWRGRQGPLANYNEQFFGPGTRLTVL.

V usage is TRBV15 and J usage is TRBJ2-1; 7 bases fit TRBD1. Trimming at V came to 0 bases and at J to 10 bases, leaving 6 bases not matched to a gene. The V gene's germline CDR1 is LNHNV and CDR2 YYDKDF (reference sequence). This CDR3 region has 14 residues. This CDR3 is CATSRDKGGREQFF. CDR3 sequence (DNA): TGTGCCACCAGCAGAGATAAAGGGGGCCGGGAGCAGTTCTTC.

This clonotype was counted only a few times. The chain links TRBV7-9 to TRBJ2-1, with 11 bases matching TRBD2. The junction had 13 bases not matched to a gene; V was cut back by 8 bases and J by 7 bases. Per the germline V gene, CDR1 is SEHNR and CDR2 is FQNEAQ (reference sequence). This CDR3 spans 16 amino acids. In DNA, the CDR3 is TGTGCCAGCCGAAGAGGGGCTAGCGGGGGGCCAAATGAGCAGTTCTTC. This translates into CASRRGASGGPNEQFF.